The 28 T cell receptor beta chains presented below share a single source sample, sequenced in a study of T cell changes during pregnancy in multiple sclerosis. Measured with immunoSEQ multiplex PCR; TCRdb has only the in-frame clones, and not every one. Of fewer than 90,000 clones in the sample, over 80% were seen once. The sample here was peripheral blood, taken in the first trimester of pregnancy. Source of these receptors: a female donor with multiple sclerosis, enrolled in a pregnancy study.

The J gene is TRBJ2-3, the V gene TRBV4-2, with D hard to call. The CDR3 runs to 14 residues. Trimming removed 0 bases from V and 0 bases from J, with 4 bases in between. Germline CDR1 reads LGHNA; CDR2 reads YNFKEQ. The CDR3 DNA sequence: TGTGCCAGCAGCCAAGAGCGAAGCACAGATACGCAGTATTTT. It translates to CASSQERSTDTQYF.

This chain's CDR3 is CASSPFRWGRYEQYF. CDR3 nucleotides: TGTGCCAGCAGCCCGTTCCGGTGGGGCCGATACGAGCAGTACTTC. This chain uses TRBV11-2 with TRBJ2-7, with D possibly being TRBD1 (5 bases). V dropped 5 bases and J dropped 4 bases, with 18 bases sitting between them. Per the germline V gene, CDR1 is SGHAT and CDR2 is FQNNGV. The CDR3 spans 15 residues. The full variable domain, its missing parts supplied by reference TRBV11-2 and TRBJ2-7, is EAGVAQSPRYKIIEKRQSVAFWCNPISGHATLYWYQQILGQGPKLLIQFQNNGVVDDSQLPKDRFSAERLKGVDSTLKIQPAKLEDSAVYLCASSPFRWGRYEQYFGPGTRLTVT.

This clone was picked up a small number of times. The rearrangement joins TRBV7-3 to TRBJ2-7; 9 bases line up with TRBD1. The CDR3 spans 15 residues. The germline CDR1 and CDR2 sequences are SGHTA and FQGTGA. The V gene end was trimmed by 5 bases and the J gene end by 3 bases; junction bases not matched to a gene: 8. CDR3 in amino acids: CASSPPGQGYYEQYF. For the CDR3, the DNA is TGTGCCAGCAGCCCGCCGGGACAGGGCTACTACGAGCAGTACTTC. The full variable domain, its missing parts supplied by reference TRBV7-3 and TRBJ2-7, is GAGVSQTPSNKVTEKGKYVELRCDPISGHTALYWYRQSLGQGPEFLIYFQGTGAADDSGLPNDRFFAVRPEGSVSTLKIQRTERGDSAVYLCASSPPGQGYYEQYFGPGTRLTVT.

The genes are TRBV7-2 and TRBJ1-2; D unclear. V was pared by 5 bases and J by 1 base, with 8 bases between. The CDR3 sequence is 13 residues long. From germline, CDR1 is SGHTA and CDR2 FQGNSA. The CDR3: CASSLAVNYGYTF. The CDR3 DNA reads TGTGCCAGCAGCCTGGCGGTTAACTATGGCTACACCTTC.

J is TRBJ2-7 and V is TRBV19; a possible D gene is TRBD2 (5 bases). Germline V gene sequence: CDR1 LNHDA, CDR2 SQIVND (reference sequence). The CDR3 runs to 12 residues. V was shortened by 3 bases and J by 2 bases, with 5 bases between the two germline ends. CDR3 loop: CASSIGAYEQYF. In DNA form, the CDR3 reads TGTGCCAGTAGTATCGGGGCCTACGAGCAGTACTTC.

The chain joins TRBV5-1 to TRBJ1-2; the D gene is possibly TRBD1 (6 bases). Between the trimmed V and J ends, which lost 0 bases and 6 bases, there was a span of 21 bases. The CDR3 spans 17 residues. CDR1 is SGHRS, CDR2 YFSETQ, per germline. The chain's CDR3 is CASSLVLGDIWVDGYTF. DNA of the CDR3: TGCGCCAGCAGCTTGGTCTTGGGGGACATATGGGTTGATGGCTACACCTTC.

This chain joins TRBV19 and TRBJ2-5; weak D call: TRBD1 (5 bases). CDR3 length: 14 amino acids. Trimming pared 3 bases from V and 5 bases from J, leaving 13 bases between. Germline CDR1 is LNHDA and CDR2 is SQIVND (reference sequence). CDR3 DNA sequence: TGTGCCAGTAGTATTTTAGGGGTTCGCGAGACCCAGTACTTC. This gives the protein CASSILGVRETQYF.

This sequence joins TRBV7-8 and TRBJ2-7; 8 bases align to TRBD2. The CDR3 covers 17 residues. Per germline, CDR1 SGHVS and CDR2 FQNEAQ. V lost 4 bases and J lost 3; bases outside the gene matches: 14. This CDR3 reads CASSSPGGGTVHYEQYF. The DNA for the CDR3 is TGTGCCAGCAGCTCCCCCGGGGGGGGAACCGTACACTACGAGCAGTACTTC. Together with reference TRBV7-8 and TRBJ2-7, the CDR3 gives the full variable domain: GAGVSQSPRYKVAKRGQDVALRCDPISGHVSLFWYQQALGQGPEFLTYFQNEAQLDKSGLPSDRFFAERPEGSVSTLKIQRTQQEDSAVYLCASSSPGGGTVHYEQYFGPGTRLTVT.

The V gene is TRBV18, the J gene TRBJ1-3; D remains unclear. CDR1 KGHSH and CDR2 LQKENI come from the germline V gene. V was clipped by 4 bases and J by 0 bases, with 13 bases between them. The CDR3 runs to 16 residues. The CDR3 coding sequence is TGTGCCAGCTCACTACCGACACTTGTCTCTGGAAACACCATATATTTT. Translating it yields CASSLPTLVSGNTIYF.

The chain joins TRBV6-1 to TRBJ2-7; TRBD2 matches 8 bases. J was trimmed by 4 bases and V by 2 bases; bases with no gene match: 10. This CDR3 comprises 16 residues. Germline assignment: CDR1 MNHNS and CDR2 SASEGT. The CDR3 protein is CASSELSGGPSYEQYF. CDR3 DNA: TGTGCCAGCAGTGAACTCTCGGGGGGGCCGAGTTACGAGCAGTACTTC.

This chain links TRBV19 with TRBJ1-1; D not resolved. CDR1 and CDR2 from the germline V gene are LNHDA and SQIVND (reference sequence). V was cut by 9 bases and J by 1 base, with 12 bases left in between. CDR3 length equals 13 residues. CDR3 coding DNA: TGTGCCAGCTCTACATCAGGGAACACTGAAGCTTTCTTT. Its translation: CASSTSGNTEAFF.

This sequence joins TRBV6-1 and TRBJ2-4, with 11 bases fitting TRBD2. From germline, CDR1 is MNHNS and CDR2 SASEGT. V dropped 2 bases and J dropped 7; count of bases not matched to a gene: 13. The CDR3 is 18 residues long. The CDR3 nucleotides are TGTGCCAGCAGTGAAAGTATTCTAGCGGGAGGCGGGGGGAACATTCAGTACTTC. Protein sequence: CASSESILAGGGGNIQYF.

The V call is TRBV4-1, the J call TRBJ2-7; TRBD2 matches at 9 bases. Germline CDR1 is MGHRA and CDR2 is YSYEKL. The CDR3 is 16 amino acids. V trimming: 0 bases; J trimming: 1 base; junction bases outside the gene matches: 4. The DNA for the CDR3 is TGCGCCAGCAGCCAAGATGCCAGCGGGGGGTCCTACGAGCAGTACTTC. This translates into CASSQDASGGSYEQYF.

V usage is TRBV2 and J usage is TRBJ2-7; the D is unclear. The ends were cut back, 3 bases at V and 7 bases at J, with 7 bases in the middle. CDR1 and CDR2 (germline): SNHLY, FYNNEI. The CDR3 sequence is 11 residues long. The chain's CDR3 is CASSDLREQYF. CDR3 sequence (DNA): TGTGCCAGCAGTGACCTGCGGGAGCAGTACTTC. The variable domain in full, completed from reference TRBV2 and TRBJ2-7, reads EPEVTQTPSHQVTQMGQEVILRCVPISNHLYFYWYRQILGQKVEFLVSFYNNEISEKSEIFDDQFSVERPDGSNFTLKIRSTKLEDSAMYFCASSDLREQYFGPGTRLTVT.

The gene calls are TRBV2 and TRBJ2-5; D gene uncertain. V was shortened by 5 bases and J by 4 bases, with 17 bases between the two germline ends. Per germline, CDR1 SNHLY and CDR2 FYNNEI. The CDR3 is 15 amino acids. The CDR3 reads CASSRDSPKRETQYF. The CDR3 DNA reads as TGTGCCAGCAGTCGCGACTCCCCGAAAAGAGAGACCCAGTACTTC.

The chain carries TRBV27 and TRBJ2-5; 9 bases are shared with TRBD1. Per the germline V gene, CDR1 is MNHEY and CDR2 is SMNVEV (reference sequence). The CDR3 is 16 residues long. Germline trimming cut 3 bases from V and 1 base from J; bases unmatched to any gene: 6. Here the CDR3 reads CASSLGQGFAQETQYF. CDR3 nucleotides: TGTGCCAGCAGTTTGGGACAGGGTTTCGCCCAAGAGACCCAGTACTTC.

The rearrangement uses TRBV5-5 and TRBJ1-4; D not certain. Trimming removed 1 base from V and 7 bases from J, with 14 bases in between. Germline V gives CDR1 SGHKS, CDR2 YYEKEE (reference sequence). This CDR3 has 15 amino acids. The CDR3 protein is CASSLRYRTPEKLFF. The CDR3 DNA sequence: TGTGCCAGCAGCTTGAGGTACCGGACTCCTGAAAAACTGTTTTTT.

The chain has TRBV7-9 and TRBJ1-2; 8 bases match TRBD1. CDR3 length: 14 residues. Per germline, CDR1 SEHNR and CDR2 FQNEAQ (reference sequence). Trimming at V came to 4 bases and at J to 5 bases, leaving 6 bases not matched to a gene. DNA of the CDR3: TGTGCCAGCAGCTCGGACAGGGCCGGGTATGGCTACACCTTC. This translates into CASSSDRAGYGYTF.

This clone has just one count. The V and J genes are TRBV28 and TRBJ1-1, with 9 bases matching TRBD1. Trimming took 3 bases from V and 4 from J; bases not matched to a gene: 6. The germline CDR1 and CDR2 sequences are MDHEN and SYDVKM. The CDR3 sequence is 15 residues long. CDR3 residues: CASSFGTGWATEAFF. CDR3 sequence (DNA): TGTGCCAGCAGTTTTGGGACAGGGTGGGCCACTGAAGCTTTCTTT.

The gene calls are TRBV19 and TRBJ1-2; the match to TRBD1 covers 8 bases. The germline V gene encodes CDR1 LNHDA and CDR2 SQIVND (reference sequence). CDR3 length: 17 residues. The J segment lost 3 bases and the V segment lost 4 bases, leaving 13 bases of the junction unmatched. The CDR3 loop reads CASSTPPGQGAHYGYTF. CDR3 coding DNA: TGTGCCAGTAGTACCCCCCCGGGGCAGGGGGCCCACTATGGCTACACCTTC.

The chain uses TRBV11-2 and TRBJ2-6; no clear D. The ends were cut back, 3 bases at V and 6 bases at J, with 15 bases in the middle. The CDR3 covers 16 residues. Germline values: CDR1 SGHAT, CDR2 FQNNGV. This chain's CDR3 is CASSLGQQATANVLTF. For the CDR3, the DNA is TGTGCCAGCAGCTTGGGCCAGCAGGCCACGGCCAACGTCCTGACTTTC.

This clone has only one observation. V is TRBV10-3 and J is TRBJ1-4, with TRBD1 as a possible D gene (5 bases). The CDR3 sequence is 14 residues long. V lost 11 bases and J lost 3, with 16 bases in between. Germline V gives CDR1 ENHRY, CDR2 SYGVKD. CDR3 sequence reads: CASMAGGSNEKLFF. CDR3 nucleotide sequence: TGTGCCTCTATGGCCGGGGGATCTAATGAAAAACTGTTTTTT.

The rearrangement joins TRBV2 to TRBJ1-4; D may be TRBD1 (6 bases). This CDR3 has 16 residues. Trimming cost V 6 bases and J 5 bases, with 19 bases left between them. Germline V CDR1 and CDR2: SNHLY, FYNNEI. The chain's CDR3 is CASRQPGGPGNEKLFF. The CDR3 region has the DNA TGTGCCAGCAGACAACCCGGGGGGCCGGGGAATGAAAAACTGTTTTTT.

The rearrangement joins TRBV9 to TRBJ1-1; possibly TRBD1 for D (5 bases). V lost 1 base and J lost 3, with 7 bases in between. The CDR3 is 13 amino acids. Germline V gene data show CDR1 as SGDLS and CDR2 as YYNGEE. CDR3 residues: CASSVQGYTEAFF. Written as DNA, the CDR3 is TGTGCCAGCAGCGTACAGGGATACACTGAAGCTTTCTTT.

The chain carries TRBV19 and TRBJ2-3; D might be TRBD1 (5 bases). Germline CDR1 LNHDA, CDR2 SQIVND (reference sequence). Trimming removed 4 bases from V and 3 bases from J, with 23 bases in between. The CDR3 is made up of 18 amino acids. DNA of the CDR3: TGTGCCAGTAGTACCGCGCCGATTTCAGGGAAGTGGACAGATACGCAGTATTTT. Translating gives CASSTAPISGKWTDTQYF.

CDR3 coding DNA: TGTGCCAGCAGTTCCCCCGGGACAGGGTCCTACGAGCAGTACTTC. Protein: CASSSPGTGSYEQYF. The rearrangement uses TRBV6-5 and TRBJ2-7; 9 bases are shared with TRBD1. CDR3 length: 15 amino acids. The germline CDR1 and CDR2 sequences are MNHEY and SVGAGI. V shed 4 bases, J shed 1 base, and the junction held 5 bases outside the gene matches.

V and J are TRBV9 and TRBJ1-5; maybe TRBD1 (6 bases). Trimming removed 1 base at V and 6 bases at J, with 14 bases between. In germline, CDR1 is SGDLS, CDR2 YYNGEE. This CDR3 has 15 residues. CDR3 loop: CASSVSWGLGQPQHF. DNA of the CDR3: TGTGCCAGCAGCGTATCTTGGGGGCTGGGTCAGCCCCAGCATTTT.

The rearrangement uses TRBV9 and TRBJ2-3, with 9 bases fitting TRBD1. This CDR3 comprises 14 residues. Germline assignment: CDR1 SGDLS and CDR2 YYNGEE. V was pared by 4 bases and J by 3 bases, with 3 bases of the junction left unmatched. The CDR3 DNA is TGTGCCAGCAGCTTCGGACAGGGGACAGATACGCAGTATTTT. This encodes CASSFGQGTDTQYF.